These 7 T cell receptor beta chains came from one sample sequenced in a study of blood T cell repertoires in COVID-19. Sequencing was performed with immunoSEQ multiplex PCR; in TCRdb, only in-frame clones are kept and a portion is missing. This sample has roughly 310,000 clones; roughly 90% occur once, and the top ten carry roughly 4%. Sequencing was performed on peripheral blood. The source is a woman between 45 and 60 years old with active or convalescent COVID-19.

V gene TRBV4-1 combines with J gene TRBJ2-1; 10 bases are shared with TRBD1. Unmatched junction bases numbered 4, after V lost 9 bases and J lost 8 bases. The CDR3 spans 12 residues. Looked up from germline, CDR1 is MGHRA and CDR2 is YSYEKL. The CDR3 protein is CASRDRGDEQFF. CDR3 DNA sequence: TGCGCCAGTAGGGACAGGGGCGATGAGCAGTTCTTC.

This chain uses TRBV28 with TRBJ2-5, with TRBD1 identical over 8 bases. This CDR3 comprises 17 residues. The V gene end was trimmed by 3 bases and the J gene end by 5 bases; junction bases not matched to a gene: 14. Germline values: CDR1 MDHEN, CDR2 SYDVKM. CDR3 region: CASSFNGPDRVGETQYF. The CDR3 region has the DNA TGTGCCAGCAGTTTCAACGGACCGGACAGGGTAGGGGAGACCCAGTACTTC.

This chain joins TRBV5-6 and TRBJ2-7, with D perhaps TRBD1 (5 bases). The CDR3 covers 13 residues. The V gene lost 3 bases and the J gene lost 3 bases, with 10 bases spanning the gap. Per the germline V gene, CDR1 is SGHDT and CDR2 is YYEEEE. The CDR3 here is CASSSGQVYEQYF. The CDR3 nucleotides read TGTGCCAGCAGCTCAGGACAAGTCTACGAGCAGTACTTC.

V gene TRBV6-5 combines with J gene TRBJ1-2; the match to TRBD1 covers 11 bases. V gave up 7 bases and J gave up 7 bases; unmatched junction bases: 8. Germline V gene data show CDR1 as MNHEY and CDR2 as SVGAGI. CDR3 length: 14 residues. CDR3 DNA sequence: TGTGCCAGCACAGGGTTGGACAGGGGGCTTGGCTACACCTTC. This encodes CASTGLDRGLGYTF.

V usage is TRBV15 and J usage is TRBJ2-7; D is perhaps TRBD1 (6 bases). CDR3 size: 12 residues. V dropped 4 bases and J dropped 5 bases, with 9 bases sitting between them. Germline V gene data show CDR1 as LNHNV and CDR2 as YYDKDF (reference sequence). The CDR3 DNA reads as TGTGCCACCAGCATACAGGGAAACGAGCAGTACTTC. It encodes CATSIQGNEQYF.

V gene TRBV4-1 combines with J gene TRBJ2-7, with a possible D match to TRBD1 (5 bases). Germline values: CDR1 MGHRA, CDR2 YSYEKL. This CDR3 spans 15 amino acids. The V end was cut by 0 bases, the J end by 3 bases, with 12 bases between. CDR3 sequence reads: CASSQETSRGYEQYF. CDR3 DNA sequence: TGCGCCAGCAGCCAAGAAACGTCTAGGGGCTACGAGCAGTACTTC.

This sequence joins TRBV18 and TRBJ2-2; 11 bases are a match to TRBD2. This CDR3 is 17 amino acids long. J was trimmed by 1 base and V by 8 bases; bases with no gene match: 9. Germline V lookup: CDR1 KGHSH, CDR2 LQKENI. This CDR3 reads CASRPLAGEWNTGELFF. The DNA for the CDR3 is TGTGCCAGCCGACCACTAGCGGGAGAATGGAACACCGGGGAGCTGTTTTTT.